This is a list of T cell receptor beta chains from one sample in a study of blood T cell repertoires in COVID-19. Method: immunoSEQ multiplex PCR; TCRdb's copy keeps in-frame clones and lacks some. The sample lists approximately 400,000 clones, approximately 89% seen once, with roughly an eighth in the top ten. The sample consisted of peripheral blood. The receptor set was obtained from a woman between 45 and 60 years old with COVID-19, enrolled during active disease. Both conserved end residues are part of each CDR3. The D gene is left open where the match is weak. Clone size is not always given. Where it is, it says once, few, many or a class for expanded clones.

>-|TRBV13|-|TRBJ2-7|14
CASSWGRKVYEQYF
TGTGCCAGCAGCTGGGGCAGAAAAGTCTACGAGCAGTACTTC
>-|TRBV2|-|TRBJ2-2|16
CASSEVGSANTGELFF
TGTGCCAGCAGTGAAGTTGGTTCAGCGAACACCGGGGAGCTGTTTTTT
>-|TRBV2|-|TRBJ1-1|14
CASSRPEGSTEAFF
TGTGCCAGCAGCCGTCCGGAGGGGAGCACTGAAGCTTTCTTT
>-|TRBV27|-|TRBJ2-6|16
CASSLSRLAGANVLTF
TGTGCCAGCAGTTTATCGAGGCTAGCTGGGGCCAACGTCCTGACTTTC
>-|TRBV7-9|-|TRBJ1-4|16
CASSLLRGTTNEKLFF
TGTGCCAGCAGCTTGTTACGCGGGACAACTAATGAAAAACTGTTTTTT
>TRBD1|TRBV28|-|TRBJ1-2|15
CASSLSGRGLGGYTF
TGTGCCAGCAGTTTATCAGGCAGGGGGCTAGGTGGCTACACCTTC
>TRBD2|TRBV4-1|-|TRBJ2-7|15
CASSPGLAVTYEQYF
TGCGCCAGCAGCCCGGGACTAGCGGTAACCTACGAGCAGTACTTC
>-|TRBV9|many|TRBJ1-2|14
CASSTGSANYGYTF
TGTGCCAGCAGTACGGGGAGCGCTAACTATGGCTACACCTTC
>TRBD1|TRBV5-1|-|TRBJ1-3|16
CASSFTGGGSGNTIYF
TGCGCCAGCAGCTTCACAGGGGGGGGCTCTGGAAACACCATATATTTT
>TRBD1|TRBV4-1|-|TRBJ2-7|15
CASSQERGLEGEQYF
TGCGCCAGCAGCCAAGAAAGGGGGCTTGAAGGAGAGCAGTACTTC
>-|TRBV5-4|few|TRBJ1-2|12
CASSLGHYGYTF
TGTGCCAGCAGCTTGGGGCACTATGGCTACACCTTC
>TRBD1|TRBV4-1|-|TRBJ1-1|16
CASSQGRTGRNTEAFF
TGCGCCAGCAGCCAAGGCCGGACAGGGAGGAACACTGAAGCTTTCTTT
>-|TRBV21-1|-|TRBJ1-1|18
CASSLGAALQGMNTEAFF
TGTGCCAGCAGCCTTGGGGCGGCGCTACAGGGGATGAACACTGAAGCTTTCTTT
>TRBD2|TRBV3-1/TRBV3-2|few|TRBJ2-2|18
CASSQDKGLLPNTGELFF
TGTGCCAGCAGCCAAGATAAGGGACTACTACCGAACACCGGGGAGCTGTTTTTT
>-|TRBV10-2|-|TRBJ1-2|12
CASSERSYGYTF
TGCGCCAGCAGTGAACGGTCCTATGGCTACACCTTC
>TRBD2|TRBV3-1/TRBV3-2|-|TRBJ2-2|15
CASSRRGVQSGELFF
TGTGCCAGCAGCCGGCGGGGGGTTCAGTCCGGGGAGCTGTTTTTT
>-|TRBV4-1|-|TRBJ1-1|16
CASSHRTGSLNTEAFF
TGCGCCAGCAGCCATCGGACTGGCTCGTTGAACACTGAAGCTTTCTTT
>TRBD2|TRBV7-8|-|TRBJ2-7|15
CASSSLRGGLNEQYF
TGTGCCAGCAGCTCTCTACGGGGGGGCCTCAACGAGCAGTACTTC
>TRBD2|TRBV6-5|-|TRBJ2-3|15
CASTLAGGQGDTQYF
TGTGCCAGCACCTTAGCGGGGGGGCAAGGAGATACGCAGTATTTT
>-|TRBV29-1|-|TRBJ1-4|13
CSVEALVGEKLFF
TGCAGCGTTGAAGCCCTGGTGGGAGAGAAACTGTTTTTT
>-|TRBV28|-|TRBJ1-2|14
CASSLGGANYGYTF
TGTGCCAGCAGCCTTGGGGGGGCGAACTATGGCTACACCTTC
>TRBD2|TRBV7-8|-|TRBJ2-1|14
CASSLSGGTNEQFF
TGTGCCAGCAGCTTAAGCGGGGGAACTAATGAGCAGTTCTTC
>TRBD1|TRBV5-4|few|TRBJ1-5|16
CASSLGGQGVSQPQHF
TGTGCCAGCAGCTTGGGAGGACAGGGTGTAAGTCAGCCCCAGCATTTT
>TRBD2|TRBV10-2|-|TRBJ2-7|18
CASSDWASGGRRIYEQYF
TGCGCCAGCAGTGATTGGGCTAGCGGGGGCCGAAGAATCTACGAGCAGTACTTC